These 14 T cell receptor beta chains were sequenced from one sample in a study of PD-L1 blockade in urothelial cancer. Repertoires were generated with immunoSEQ multiplex PCR, while TCRdb's copy carries only in-frame clones and drops some. Counted here are 50,000 or so clones, around 85% occurring once; the ten biggest clones make up less than 11%. Time point here: peripheral blood 6 weeks after treatment start. The sequenced sample was PBMCs, obtained around atezolizumab (anti-PD-L1) treatment. The receptors come from a man in his sixties with urothelial cancer.

The chain joins TRBV7-9 to TRBJ1-5; D is perhaps TRBD1 (5 bases). The germline CDR1 and CDR2 sequences are SEHNR and FQNEAQ (reference sequence). The CDR3 is made up of 14 amino acids. V shed 6 bases and J shed 5 bases, with 14 bases lying between them. The CDR3 sequence: CASSTGVTDQPQHF. CDR3 in DNA: TGTGCCAGCAGTACAGGCGTTACGGATCAGCCCCAGCATTTT.

A single count supports this clone. V gene TRBV7-9 combines with J gene TRBJ2-1; D gene ambiguous. The ends were cut back, 2 bases at V and 3 bases at J, with 2 bases in the middle. This CDR3 is built from 12 residues. CDR1 is SEHNR and CDR2 is FQNEAQ in the germline V gene (reference sequence). In DNA form, the CDR3 reads TGTGCCAGCAGCTTACTCTACAATGAGCAGTTCTTC. Protein sequence: CASSLLYNEQFF. Full variable domain (outside the CDR3, taken from reference TRBV7-9 and TRBJ2-1): DTGVSQNPRHKITKRGQNVTFRCDPISEHNRLYWYRQTLGQGPEFLTYFQNEAQLEKSRLLSDRFSAERPKGSFSTLEIQRTEQGDSAMYLCASSLLYNEQFFGPGTRLTVL.

The V and J genes are TRBV7-9 and TRBJ1-4, with 8 bases fitting TRBD1. V lost 3 bases and J lost 5; bases outside the gene matches: 2. Germline CDR1 SEHNR, CDR2 FQNEAQ (reference sequence). The CDR3 sequence is 14 residues long. In DNA form, the CDR3 reads TGTGCCAGCAGCTTCAGGGGGCGGAATGAAAAACTGTTTTTT. It specifies CASSFRGRNEKLFF.

This chain joins TRBV6-4 and TRBJ2-3; D not certain. V lost 6 bases and J 4 bases, leaving 14 bases between the germline ends. Germline CDR1 is MRHNA and CDR2 is SNTAGT. This CDR3 contains 14 residues. CDR3 in DNA: TGTGCCAGCAGCGTTTTCAGTGCCTCAGATACGCAGTATTTT. As protein: CASSVFSASDTQYF.

This chain uses TRBV28 with TRBJ1-5; D uncertain. Germline CDR1 MDHEN, CDR2 SYDVKM. With 3 bases removed from V and 1 base from J, the gap between germline ends came to 4 bases. The CDR3 totals 13 residues. The CDR3 spells CASSFMSNQPQHF. The DNA of the CDR3 is TGTGCCAGCAGTTTCATGAGCAATCAGCCCCAGCATTTT.

This clone has a handful of counts. CDR3 amino acids: CASARGAGDYEQYF. The CDR3 coding sequence is TGTGCCAGCGCGCGGGGGGCCGGCGATTACGAGCAGTACTTC. The genes are TRBV27 and TRBJ2-7; 8 nucleotides match TRBD2. This CDR3 is 14 amino acids long. CDR1 and CDR2 from the germline V gene are MNHEY and SMNVEV (reference sequence). Trimming at V came to 8 bases and at J to 4 bases, leaving 10 bases not matched to a gene.

The chain combines TRBV28 with TRBJ2-7; 12 bases are shared with TRBD1. With V trimmed by 5 bases and J by 4 bases, 9 bases remained unmatched. Germline values: CDR1 MDHEN, CDR2 SYDVKM. The CDR3 loop spans 16 amino acids. Here the CDR3 reads CASSLSRDRGRYEQYF. The CDR3 region has the DNA TGTGCCAGCAGTCTCAGCCGGGACAGGGGGCGTTACGAGCAGTACTTC.

The V and J genes are TRBV6-6 and TRBJ2-5; 9 bases align to TRBD1. The germline V gene encodes CDR1 MNHNY and CDR2 SVGAGI (reference sequence). V lost 5 bases and J lost 3; bases outside the gene matches: 7. CDR3 length: 15 residues. Here the CDR3 reads CASSQNRGREETQYF. The DNA of the CDR3 is TGTGCCAGCAGTCAGAACAGGGGGCGGGAAGAGACCCAGTACTTC.

The rearrangement joins TRBV9 to TRBJ2-2, with TRBD2 matching 9 bases. This CDR3 has 19 residues. V trimming: 3 bases; J trimming: 8 bases; junction bases outside the gene matches: 20. Germline CDR1 is SGDLS and CDR2 is YYNGEE. Here the CDR3 reads CASSGGGERRLRGTGELFF. CDR3 coding DNA: TGTGCCAGCAGCGGCGGGGGGGAGAGGCGGTTACGGGGCACTGGGGAGCTGTTTTTT.

This clone was picked up a small number of times. This chain uses TRBV5-1 with TRBJ1-1; the match to TRBD1 covers 9 bases. Germline trimming cut 4 bases from V and 6 bases from J; bases unmatched to any gene: 10. This CDR3 spans 15 amino acids. From germline, CDR1 is SGHRS and CDR2 YFSETQ. The DNA for the CDR3 is TGCGCCAGCAGCACTCTTCCGGGACAGGGTTCTGAAGCTTTCTTT. It specifies CASSTLPGQGSEAFF.

CDR3 residues: CASSGQRISYNEQFF. In DNA, the CDR3 is TGTGCCAGCAGTGGACAGCGTATCTCCTACAATGAGCAGTTCTTC. The chain employs TRBV2 and TRBJ2-1, with D possibly matching TRBD1 (5 bases). The V end lost 4 bases, the J end lost 0 bases, and 10 bases lay between the germline ends. The CDR3 consists of 15 residues. In germline, CDR1 is SNHLY, CDR2 FYNNEI.

This clone turned up a few times. The chain is built from TRBV15 and TRBJ1-1, with D tentatively TRBD1 (5 bases). CDR1 LNHNV and CDR2 YYDKDF come from the germline V gene (reference sequence). The CDR3 loop spans 15 amino acids. The V end lost 5 bases, the J end lost 4 bases, and 17 bases lay between the germline ends. The CDR3 is CATSSRTPRSTEAFF. CDR3 DNA: TGTGCCACCAGCTCGCGGACACCACGATCCACTGAAGCTTTCTTT. Full variable domain (rest looked up from reference TRBV15 and TRBJ1-1): DAMVIQNPRYQVTQFGKPVTLSCSQTLNHNVMYWYQQKSSQAPKLLFHYYDKDFNNEADTPDNFQSRRPNTSFCFLDIRSPGLGDTAMYLCATSSRTPRSTEAFFGQGTRLTVV.

The chain couples TRBV11-2 to TRBJ2-7; D is unresolved. The CDR3 loop spans 15 amino acids. The germline V gene has CDR1 SGHAT and CDR2 FQNNGV. V was trimmed by 3 bases and J by 0 bases, leaving 12 bases between them. The CDR3 region is CASSLVYEISYEQYF. The CDR3, as DNA: TGTGCCAGCAGCTTGGTTTACGAGATCTCCTACGAGCAGTACTTC.

This clone came up a few times. V and J are TRBV30 and TRBJ1-2; D gene unclear. Per germline, CDR1 GTSNPN and CDR2 SVGIG (reference sequence). V gave up 0 bases and J gave up 4 bases, with 3 bases separating them. The CDR3 extends over 11 amino acids. Here the CDR3 reads CAWSVAYGYTF. For the CDR3, the DNA is TGTGCCTGGAGTGTGGCCTATGGCTACACCTTC.